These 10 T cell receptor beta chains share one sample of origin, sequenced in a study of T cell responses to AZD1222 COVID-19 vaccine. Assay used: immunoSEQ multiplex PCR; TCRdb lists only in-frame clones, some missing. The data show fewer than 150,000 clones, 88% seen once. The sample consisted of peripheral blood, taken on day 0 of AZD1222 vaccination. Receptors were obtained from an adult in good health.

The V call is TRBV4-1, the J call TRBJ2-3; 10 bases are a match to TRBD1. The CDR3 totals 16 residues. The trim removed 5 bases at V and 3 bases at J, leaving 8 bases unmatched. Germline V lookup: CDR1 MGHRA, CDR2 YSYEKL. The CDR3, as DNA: TGCGCCAGCAGCGGGGACCGGGACAGGGGAACAGATACGCAGTATTTT. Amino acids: CASSGDRDRGTDTQYF.

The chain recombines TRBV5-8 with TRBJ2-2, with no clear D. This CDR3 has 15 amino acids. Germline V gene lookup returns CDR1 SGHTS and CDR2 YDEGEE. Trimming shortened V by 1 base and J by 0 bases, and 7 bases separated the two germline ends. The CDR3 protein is CASSLTEPNTGELFF. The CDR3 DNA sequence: TGTGCCAGCAGCTTGACAGAACCGAACACCGGGGAGCTGTTTTTT.

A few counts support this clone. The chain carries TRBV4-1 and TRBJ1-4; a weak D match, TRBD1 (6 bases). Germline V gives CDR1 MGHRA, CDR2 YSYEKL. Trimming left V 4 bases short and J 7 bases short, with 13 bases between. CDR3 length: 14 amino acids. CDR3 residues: CASSPRGGGEKLFF. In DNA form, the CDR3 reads TGCGCCAGCAGCCCACGAGGAGGGGGTGAAAAACTGTTTTTT.

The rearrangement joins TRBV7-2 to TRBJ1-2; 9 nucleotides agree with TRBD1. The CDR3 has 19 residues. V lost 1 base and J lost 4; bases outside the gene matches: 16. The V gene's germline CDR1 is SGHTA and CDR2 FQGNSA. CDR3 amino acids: CASSLGRWAGTGSGYGYTF. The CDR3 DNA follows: TGTGCCAGCAGCTTAGGAAGGTGGGCCGGGACAGGGAGTGGCTATGGCTACACCTTC. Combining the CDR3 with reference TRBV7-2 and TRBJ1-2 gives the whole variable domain GAGVSQSPSNKVTEKGKDVELRCDPISGHTALYWYRQSLGQGLEFLIYFQGNSAPDKSGLPSDRFSAERTGGSVSTLTIQRTQQEDSAVYLCASSLGRWAGTGSGYGYTFGSGTRLTVV.

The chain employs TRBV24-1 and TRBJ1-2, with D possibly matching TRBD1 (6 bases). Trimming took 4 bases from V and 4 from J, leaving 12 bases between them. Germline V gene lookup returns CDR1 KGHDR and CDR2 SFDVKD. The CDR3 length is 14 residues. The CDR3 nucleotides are TGTGCCACCAGTGACCCAGGACAGCCCTATGGCTACACCTTC. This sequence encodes CATSDPGQPYGYTF.

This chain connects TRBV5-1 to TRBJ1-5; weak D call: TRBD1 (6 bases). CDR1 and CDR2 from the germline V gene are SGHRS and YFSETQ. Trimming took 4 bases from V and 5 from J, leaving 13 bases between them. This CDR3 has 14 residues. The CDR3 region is CASSLQGGDQPQHF. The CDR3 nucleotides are TGCGCCAGCAGCCTACAGGGTGGGGATCAGCCCCAGCATTTT.

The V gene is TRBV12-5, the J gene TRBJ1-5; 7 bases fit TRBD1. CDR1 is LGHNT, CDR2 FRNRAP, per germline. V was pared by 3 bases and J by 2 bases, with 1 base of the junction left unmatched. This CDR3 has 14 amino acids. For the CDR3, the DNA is TGTGCTAGTGGTTTAGGGACAGGCAATCAGCCCCAGCATTTT. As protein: CASGLGTGNQPQHF.

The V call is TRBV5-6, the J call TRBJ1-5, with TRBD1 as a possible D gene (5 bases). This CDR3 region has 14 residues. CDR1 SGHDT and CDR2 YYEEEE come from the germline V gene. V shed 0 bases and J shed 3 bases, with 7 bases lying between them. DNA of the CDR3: TGTGCCAGCAGCTTGGGACAGCACAATCAGCCCCAGCATTTT. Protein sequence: CASSLGQHNQPQHF.

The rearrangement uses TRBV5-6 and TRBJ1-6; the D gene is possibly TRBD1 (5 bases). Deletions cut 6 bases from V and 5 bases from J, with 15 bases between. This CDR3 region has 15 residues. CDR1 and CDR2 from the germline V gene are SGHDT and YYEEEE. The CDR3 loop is CASKLYGTNNSPLHF. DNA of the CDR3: TGTGCCAGCAAGTTGTACGGGACTAATAATTCACCCCTCCACTTT.

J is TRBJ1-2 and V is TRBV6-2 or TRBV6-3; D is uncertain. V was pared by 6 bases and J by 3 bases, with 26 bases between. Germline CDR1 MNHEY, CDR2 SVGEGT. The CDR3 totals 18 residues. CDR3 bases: TGTGCCAGCAGCCGACCCCACAGTCTTGGCAGGCCCGACTATGGCTACACCTTC. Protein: CASSRPHSLGRPDYGYTF.